This TCR beta chain originates from a study of shared T cell receptors in the human thymus. Generated by immunoSEQ multiplex PCR, the TCRdb table keeps only in-frame clones and is missing some. Of over 450,000 clones listed, around 82% are singletons. This CDR3 is 14 amino acids long. V lost 3 bases, J lost 6 bases, and 12 bases lay in between. In germline, CDR1 is MGHDK, CDR2 SYGVNS. This same sample was also taken into another study, of human thymus T cells. That report adds: Corrective surgery for congenital heart defects was being performed on the healthy Finnish infants who served as donors. Resections from corrective heart surgery provided thymus tissue. Thymic as well as blood repertoires seemed to favor certain V and J genes unevenly. Related research has reported that thymic repertoires overlap highly among unrelated individuals.

The sequence came from a boy under three years old with a congenital heart defect. The chain is built from TRBV25-1 and TRBJ1-5, with D possibly TRBD1 on 6 matching bases. The specimen was thymocytes. The CDR3 coding sequence is TGTGCCAGCAGTGAGGGGTCAGGGGTTCAGCCCCAGCATTTT. Protein product: CASSEGSGVQPQHF.